These 14 T cell receptor beta chains were all obtained from the same sample, sequenced in a study of cytomegalovirus exposure and HLA in healthy donors. PCR amplification relied on 60 Vbeta primers (plus 13 Jbeta primers). TCRdb keeps only in-frame clones here, not all; method: immunoSEQ multiplex PCR. Among about 150,000 clones listed, 75% to 85% were seen once. The sample taken for sequencing was PBMCs. The source of these receptors is a woman aged 40 to 50 in good health and CMV-seropositive.

This chain uses TRBV10-1 with TRBJ2-1, with TRBD2 matching over 7 bases. V shed 2 bases, J shed 7 bases, and the junction held 14 bases outside the gene matches. Germline CDR1 is WNHNN and CDR2 is SYGVQD (reference sequence). This CDR3 has 17 residues. CDR3 protein: CASSEHPTAGVENEQFF. The CDR3 DNA reads TGCGCCAGCAGTGAGCACCCCACCGCGGGAGTTGAAAATGAGCAGTTCTTC.

In DNA, the CDR3 is TGTGCCAGCAGCTTACCCACCGGGACAGGGAACTATGGCTACACCTTC. It yields the protein CASSLPTGTGNYGYTF. V is TRBV11-2 and J is TRBJ1-2, with 9 bases that match TRBD1. This CDR3 spans 16 amino acids. J gave up 2 bases and V 2 bases, and 6 bases lay outside the gene matches. Germline V gene lookup returns CDR1 SGHAT and CDR2 FQNNGV.

The V gene is TRBV7-2, the J gene TRBJ2-3; D is uncertain. CDR1 SGHTA and CDR2 FQGNSA come from the germline V gene. V was cut by 1 base and J by 0 bases, with 14 bases left in between. CDR3 length: 17 amino acids. The CDR3 region is CASSLEFFTSSTDTQYF. The CDR3 region has the DNA TGTGCCAGCAGCTTAGAGTTTTTTACATCTAGCACAGATACGCAGTATTTT.

J is TRBJ2-1 and V is TRBV28, with 9 bases identical to TRBD2. Germline V lookup: CDR1 MDHEN, CDR2 SYDVKM. The CDR3 loop spans 15 amino acids. The ends lost 7 bases at V and 6 bases at J; junction bases unmatched: 10. This CDR3 reads CASIAKTSGPNEQFF. The CDR3 bases are TGTGCCAGCATCGCTAAGACTAGCGGACCCAATGAGCAGTTCTTC.

The gene calls are TRBV19 and TRBJ2-7, with D possibly being TRBD1 (6 bases). Trimming pared 6 bases from V and 6 bases from J, leaving 18 bases between. Germline V gives CDR1 LNHDA, CDR2 SQIVND (reference sequence). This CDR3 spans 14 amino acids. CDR3 bases: TGTGCCAGTAGCGGGACACCTGCGGTTGGCGAGCAGTACTTC. Translation: CASSGTPAVGEQYF.

The V call is TRBV28, the J call TRBJ1-2; 9 bases fit TRBD1. The CDR3 is 16 residues long. J lost 4 bases, V lost 5 bases, and 11 bases had no gene match. CDR1 is MDHEN, CDR2 SYDVKM, per germline. In DNA, the CDR3 is TGTGCCAGCAGTACGCGGACAGGGGCCCACACCTATGGCTACACCTTC. It is translated as CASSTRTGAHTYGYTF.

The chain employs TRBV11-1 and TRBJ1-4; TRBD1 matches at 8 bases. Germline V gene sequence: CDR1 SGHAT, CDR2 FQDESV (reference sequence). V was pared by 5 bases and J by 5 bases, with 7 bases of the junction left unmatched. This CDR3 contains 15 residues. DNA for the CDR3: TGTGCCAGCAGCCAGGGGACAGGAACGAATGAAAAACTGTTTTTT. Translated, it gives CASSQGTGTNEKLFF.

The genes are TRBV2 and TRBJ1-2, with TRBD1 matching 7 bases. CDR1 is SNHLY, CDR2 FYNNEI, per germline. The CDR3 runs to 12 residues. V shed 5 bases, J shed 7 bases, and the junction held 4 bases outside the gene matches. As DNA, the CDR3 is TGTGCCAGCAGTCTCGGACAGGCTGGCTACACCTTC. Translation gives CASSLGQAGYTF. The variable domain in full, with the rest retrieved from reference TRBV2 and TRBJ1-2, is EPEVTQTPSHQVTQMGQEVILRCVPISNHLYFYWYRQILGQKVEFLVSFYNNEISEKSEIFDDQFSVERPDGSNFTLKIRSTKLEDSAMYFCASSLGQAGYTFGSGTRLTVV.

V is TRBV7-9 and J is TRBJ1-4; 10 bases are a match to TRBD1. V dropped 5 bases and J dropped 12; count of bases not matched to a gene: 9. Germline V CDR1 and CDR2: SEHNR, FQNEAQ (reference sequence). The length of the CDR3 is 14 residues. CDR3 loop: CASSGRQGAAELFF. The CDR3 DNA reads TGTGCCAGCAGCGGGCGACAGGGGGCTGCGGAACTGTTTTTT. Drawing the rest from reference TRBV7-9 and TRBJ1-4, the complete variable domain is DTGVSQNPRHKITKRGQNVTFRCDPISEHNRLYWYRQTLGQGPEFLTYFQNEAQLEKSRLLSDRFSAERPKGSFSTLEIQRTEQGDSAMYLCASSGRQGAAELFFGSGTQLSVL.

This rearrangement joins TRBV7-9 to TRBJ2-2; 9 bases line up with TRBD1. Germline loops: CDR1 SEHNR, CDR2 FQNEAQ (reference sequence). This CDR3 comprises 15 residues. The J segment lost 4 bases and the V segment lost 3 bases, leaving 3 bases of the junction unmatched. CDR3 nucleotide sequence: TGTGCCAGCAGCTTGGGGACAGGGAGCACCGGGGAGCTGTTTTTT. Its protein product is CASSLGTGSTGELFF.

The J gene is TRBJ2-1, the V gene TRBV5-4; tentatively, D is TRBD2 (6 bases). The CDR3 consists of 12 residues. Trimming took 3 bases from V and 10 from J, leaving 11 bases between them. The germline V gene has CDR1 SGHNT and CDR2 YYREEE (reference sequence). The CDR3 here is CASSSGLQEQFF. The CDR3 nucleotides read TGTGCCAGCAGCTCGGGACTTCAGGAGCAGTTCTTC.

This chain connects TRBV5-4 to TRBJ2-7; 11 nucleotides agree with TRBD2. V gave up 4 bases and J gave up 3 bases; unmatched junction bases: 6. This CDR3 is built from 15 residues. Germline CDR1 is SGHNT and CDR2 is YYREEE (reference sequence). The chain's CDR3 is CASSLRTSGYYEQYF. The CDR3 coding sequence is TGTGCCAGCAGCCTTAGGACTAGCGGGTACTACGAGCAGTACTTC.

V and J are TRBV7-6 and TRBJ2-3; no clear D gene. Germline lookup yields CDR1 SGHVS and CDR2 FNYEAQ. This CDR3 contains 13 residues. Between the trimmed V and J ends, which lost 4 bases and 1 base, there was a span of 6 bases. The CDR3 protein is CASSSRGTDTQYF. The CDR3 DNA follows: TGTGCCAGCAGCTCACGGGGCACAGATACGCAGTATTTT.

The chain recombines TRBV5-1 with TRBJ1-2; no firm D call. Germline CDR1 SGHRS, CDR2 YFSETQ. CDR3 length equals 12 residues. Trimming pared 4 bases from V and 8 bases from J, leaving 12 bases between. This CDR3 reads CASSQKAEGYTF. Written as DNA, the CDR3 is TGCGCCAGCAGCCAGAAGGCGGAGGGCTACACCTTC.